The subject of this entry is one TCR beta chain. Under the authors' procedure: For nucleated cells, counts were estimated from reference gene primer amplification. This table comes from immunoSEQ multiplex PCR, and its TCRdb copy is limited to in-frame clones, with some not included. The V and J calls and clone size are taken from that table; D and trimming were inferred from the DNA. The data contain under 80,000 clones, over 75% of them singletons. These data are taken from a study of blood T cell repertoires in COVID-19. The V gene's germline CDR1 is SGHVS and CDR2 FNYEAQ. The V segment lost 0 bases and the J segment 2 bases; nucleotides outside the gene matches: 0. The CDR3 contains 16 residues.

Sequencing was performed on peripheral blood. This chain links TRBV7-6 with TRBJ2-6; 8 bases are shared with TRBD1. This clonotype originated in a man older than 75 with active or convalescent COVID-19. DNA for the CDR3: TGTGCCAGCAGCTTAGCACAGGGGGCTGGGGCCAACGTCCTGACTTTC. Translating gives CASSLAQGAGANVLTF.